Listed below are T cell receptor beta chains from one sample, sequenced in a study of T cells in narcolepsy. TCRdb's copy holds only in-frame clones and misses some; the assay was immunoSEQ multiplex PCR. The data hold some 30,000 clones, with around 80% observed a single time. Sequencing was done on a sample of CD45RA- memory CD4+ T cells from PBMCs. The receptors stem from a human donor with narcolepsy. CDR3s include the opening cysteine and the closing phenylalanine or tryptophan. A D gene is named only where the DNA matches it firmly. Not all rows give a size; the values are once, few, many and, for expanded clones, a class.

clone size: -
CDR3 length: 14
D gene: -
V gene: TRBV6-6
J gene: TRBJ1-3
CDR3 protein: CASSYSWGGNTIYF
CDR3 DNA: TGTGCCAGCAGTTACTCGTGGGGTGGAAACACCATATATTTT

clone size: few
CDR3 length: 14
D gene: TRBD1
V gene: TRBV27
J gene: TRBJ1-5
CDR3 protein: CASSSQGGGQPQHF
CDR3 DNA: TGTGCCAGCAGTTCCCAGGGGGGCGGCCAGCCCCAGCATTTT

clone size: -
CDR3 length: 14
D gene: -
V gene: TRBV14
J gene: TRBJ2-7
CDR3 protein: CASSPVRGRGEQYF
CDR3 DNA: TGTGCCAGCAGCCCCGTCCGGGGGCGGGGCGAGCAGTACTTC

clone size: -
CDR3 length: 12
D gene: -
V gene: TRBV7-2
J gene: TRBJ2-7
CDR3 protein: CASSGSVYEQYF
CDR3 DNA: TGTGCCAGCAGCGGGAGCGTCTACGAGCAGTACTTC

clone size: -
CDR3 length: 13
D gene: -
V gene: TRBV5-1
J gene: TRBJ1-4
CDR3 protein: CASSLGKGGKLFF
CDR3 DNA: TGCGCCAGCAGCTTGGGAAAAGGGGGAAAACTGTTTTTT

clone size: -
CDR3 length: 17
D gene: -
V gene: TRBV21-1
J gene: TRBJ1-6
CDR3 protein: CASSLTQNSSYNSPLHF
CDR3 DNA: TGTGCCAGCAGCTTAACACAAAACAGCTCCTATAATTCACCCCTCCACTTT

clone size: -
CDR3 length: 15
D gene: -
V gene: TRBV9
J gene: TRBJ1-1
CDR3 protein: CASSVGMGESTEAFF
CDR3 DNA: TGTGCCAGCAGCGTAGGAATGGGGGAGAGCACTGAAGCTTTCTTT

clone size: -
CDR3 length: 16
D gene: TRBD1
V gene: TRBV5-1
J gene: TRBJ1-2
CDR3 protein: CASSSGTAYANYGYTF
CDR3 DNA: TGCGCCAGCAGCTCCGGGACAGCGTACGCTAACTATGGCTACACCTTC

clone size: once
CDR3 length: 15
D gene: TRBD2
V gene: TRBV19
J gene: TRBJ2-5
CDR3 protein: CASRRLAGGQETQYF
CDR3 DNA: TGTGCCAGTAGGAGACTAGCGGGGGGGCAAGAGACCCAGTACTTC

clone size: -
CDR3 length: 14
D gene: -
V gene: TRBV12-5
J gene: TRBJ1-2
CDR3 protein: CASGLGRTDYGYTF
CDR3 DNA: TGTGCTAGTGGTTTGGGGCGGACGGACTATGGCTACACCTTC

clone size: -
CDR3 length: 14
D gene: -
V gene: TRBV15
J gene: TRBJ1-2
CDR3 protein: CATSSAGFNYGYTF
CDR3 DNA: TGTGCCACCAGCAGTGCGGGATTCAACTATGGCTACACCTTC

clone size: -
CDR3 length: 14
D gene: TRBD2
V gene: TRBV6-6
J gene: TRBJ2-7
CDR3 protein: CASSKREGDYEQYF
CDR3 DNA: TGTGCCAGCAGCAAGCGGGAGGGGGATTACGAGCAGTACTTC